The sequence of this T cell receptor (beta chain) was determined in a study of control samples from healthy donors and cancer patients. Using immunoSEQ multiplex PCR, the repertoire was profiled, and TCRdb retains in-frame clones only, with some absent. The sample includes 140,000 or so clones, around 92% of them seen just once. Germline lookup yields CDR1 MNHEY and CDR2 SMNVEV (reference sequence). This CDR3 is built from 14 residues. The germline V and J ends were trimmed by 10 bases and 5 bases, with 15 bases remaining between them. The clonotype comes from a man younger than 40 in good health. Sequencing used blood. This chain joins TRBV27 and TRBJ1-6; D unclear. As DNA, the CDR3 is TGTGCCACCAAAAGGGCGGGGAATAATTCACCCCTCCACTTT. This encodes CATKRAGNNSPLHF.